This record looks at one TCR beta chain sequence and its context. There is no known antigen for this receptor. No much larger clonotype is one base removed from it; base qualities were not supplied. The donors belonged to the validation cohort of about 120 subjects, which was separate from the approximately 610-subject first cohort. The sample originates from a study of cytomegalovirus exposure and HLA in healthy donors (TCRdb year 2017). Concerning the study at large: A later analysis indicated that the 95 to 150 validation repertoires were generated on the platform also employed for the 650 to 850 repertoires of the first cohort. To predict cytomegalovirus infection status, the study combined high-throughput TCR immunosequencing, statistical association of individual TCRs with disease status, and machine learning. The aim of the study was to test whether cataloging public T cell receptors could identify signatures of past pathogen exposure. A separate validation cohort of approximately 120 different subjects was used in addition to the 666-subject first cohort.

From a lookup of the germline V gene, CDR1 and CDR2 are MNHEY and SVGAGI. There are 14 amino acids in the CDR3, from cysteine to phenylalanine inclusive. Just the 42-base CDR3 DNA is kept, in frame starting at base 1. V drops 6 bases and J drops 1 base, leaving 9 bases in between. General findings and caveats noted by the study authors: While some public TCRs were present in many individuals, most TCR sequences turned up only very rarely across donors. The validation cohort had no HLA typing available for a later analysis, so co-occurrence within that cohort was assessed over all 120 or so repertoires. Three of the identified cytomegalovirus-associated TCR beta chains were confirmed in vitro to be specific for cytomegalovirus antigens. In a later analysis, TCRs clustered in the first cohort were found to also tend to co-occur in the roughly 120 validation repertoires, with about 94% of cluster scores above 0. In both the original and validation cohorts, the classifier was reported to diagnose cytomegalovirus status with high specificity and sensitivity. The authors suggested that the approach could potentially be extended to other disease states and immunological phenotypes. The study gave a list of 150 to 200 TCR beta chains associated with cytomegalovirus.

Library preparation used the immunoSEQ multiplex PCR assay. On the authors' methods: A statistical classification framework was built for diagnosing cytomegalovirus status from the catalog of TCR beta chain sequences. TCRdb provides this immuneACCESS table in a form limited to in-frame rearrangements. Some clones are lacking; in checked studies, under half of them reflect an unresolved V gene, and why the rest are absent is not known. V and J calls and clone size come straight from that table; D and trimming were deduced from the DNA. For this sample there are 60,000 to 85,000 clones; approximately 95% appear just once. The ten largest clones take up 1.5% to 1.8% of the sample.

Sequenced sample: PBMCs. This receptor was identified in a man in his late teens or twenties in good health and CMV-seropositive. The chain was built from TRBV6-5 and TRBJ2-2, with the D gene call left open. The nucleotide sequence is TGTGCCAGCAGCTTCAGTGTGAACACCGGGGAGCTGTTTTTT. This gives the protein CASSFSVNTGELFF.